The rows below give T cell receptor beta chains drawn from one sample of a study of cytotoxic CD8 clonotypes in ibrutinib-treated CLL. Libraries were prepared by immunoSEQ multiplex PCR; TCRdb keeps only in-frame clonotypes and omits some of them. This table has tens of thousands of clones, 65% to 70% appearing once. The sample in question was PBMCs, obtained at disease progression, from a patient treated with ibrutinib. The receptors were sampled from a human donor with chronic lymphocytic leukemia. CDR3s include the opening cysteine and the closing phenylalanine or tryptophan. The D gene is left open where the match is weak. Clone size, where shown, is once, few, many, or a class for clones that have expanded.

NA NA TRBJ1-5 TRBV7-9 TGTGCCAGCAGCTTAGAACAGAATCAGCCCCAGCATTTT CASSLEQNQPQHF
NA NA TRBJ1-2 TRBV5-6 TGTGCCAGCAGCTTGAGGCAAAGCTATGGCTACACCTTC CASSLRQSYGYTF
NA TRBD1 TRBJ2-6 TRBV9 TGTGCCAGCAGCGCCCAGGGGGCGCATGGGGCCAACGTCCTGACTTTC CASSAQGAHGANVLTF
NA NA TRBJ2-2 TRBV19 TGTGCCAGTAGTAAAGACTACACCGGGGAGCTGTTTTTT CASSKDYTGELFF
NA NA TRBJ2-5 TRBV11-3 TGTGCCAGCAGCTTGGCAGGGGGGAATGGAGAGACCCAGTACTTC CASSLAGGNGETQYF
NA TRBD2 TRBJ2-3 TRBV2 TGTGCCAGCAGTCCCGGACTAGCCCCCGATACGCAGTATTTT CASSPGLAPDTQYF
NA TRBD1 TRBJ2-7 TRBV19 TGTGCCAGTAGTATAGGGACAGGGGGCGAGCAGTACTTC CASSIGTGGEQYF
NA TRBD1 TRBJ1-1 TRBV30 TGTGCCCAAGCTCGTGCCGGGACAGGTATAAGTGAAGCTTTCTTT CAQARAGTGISEAFF
few TRBD2 TRBJ2-3 TRBV5-4 TGTGCCAGCAGCGACAATGGGCGGGGGGGCGAGAGAGATACGCAGTATTTT CASSDNGRGGERDTQYF
few NA TRBJ2-1 TRBV2 TGTGCCAGCAAAATGACAGACAATGAGCAGTTCTTC CASKMTDNEQFF
NA TRBD2 TRBJ2-5 TRBV19 TGTGCCAGTAGATCGGGACTAGCTCAGGAGACCCAGTACTTC CASRSGLAQETQYF
once NA TRBJ2-7 TRBV7-6 TGTGCCAGCAGCTTAGGAGAGGGGGGGTACGAGCAGTACTTC CASSLGEGGYEQYF
NA NA TRBJ1-1 TRBV5-1 TGCGCCAGCAGCTTGGTACTAAACACTGAAGCTTTCTTT CASSLVLNTEAFF
NA NA TRBJ2-3 TRBV7-3 TGTGCCAGCAGCTTACAGGGTGGGTCAGATACGCAGTATTTT CASSLQGGSDTQYF
NA NA TRBJ2-7 TRBV10-3 TGTGCCATCAGTACTTCCGGGGCCGCCTACGAGCAGTACTTC CAISTSGAAYEQYF
NA NA TRBJ1-2 TRBV25-1 TGTGCCAGCAGTTTTGGTGGCTTTCTCTATGGCTACACCTTC CASSFGGFLYGYTF
few NA TRBJ2-7 TRBV2 TGTGCCAGCAGGGCTCTTGGGACCTACGAGCAGTACTTC CASRALGTYEQYF
NA TRBD1 TRBJ1-2 TRBV2 TGTGCCAGCATTTTGCAGGGGGAAGGGTATGGCTACACCTTC CASILQGEGYGYTF
NA NA TRBJ1-6 TRBV6-5 TGTGCCAGCAGTTACTCAGGGTTTGCTTCACCCCTCCACTTT CASSYSGFASPLHF
NA TRBD1 TRBJ2-7 TRBV9 TGTGCCAGCAGCGTAGGGACAGGACTCTACGAGCAGTACTTC CASSVGTGLYEQYF
NA TRBD1 TRBJ1-1 TRBV10-3 TGTGCCATCAGGACAGGGACCACTGAAGCTTTCTTT CAIRTGTTEAFF
NA NA TRBJ1-2 TRBV10-2 TGCGCCAGCGGGGAGATGACTAACTATGGCTACACCTTC CASGEMTNYGYTF
NA TRBD1 TRBJ1-4 TRBV5-1 TGCGCCAGCAGCCTAGGGGACAGGGATAATGAAAAACTGTTTTTT CASSLGDRDNEKLFF
few NA TRBJ1-1 TRBV20-1 TGCAGTGCTACCCCAGGGACTGAAGCTTTCTTT CSATPGTEAFF
NA TRBD1 TRBJ2-5 TRBV10-3 TGTGCCATCAGTGAGTCTCCCGGGACAGGGGGCGAGACCCAGTACTTC CAISESPGTGGETQYF
NA NA TRBJ1-1 TRBV29-1 TGCAGCGTTTTGGGACCCAATGAAGCTTTCTTT CSVLGPNEAFF
once NA TRBJ2-1 TRBV20-1 TGCAGTGCTCTCGATGCCCCCGCCACGTTCTTC CSALDAPATFF
NA TRBD2 TRBJ2-3 TRBV7-9 TGTGCCAGCAGTCTCCCGGGACTAGCGGGATTCACAGATACGCAGTATTTT CASSLPGLAGFTDTQYF
NA TRBD1 TRBJ2-5 TRBV5-4 TGTGCCAGCAGCTCCCCAGGGGGAACGAAAGAGACCCAGTACTTC CASSSPGGTKETQYF
NA TRBD2 TRBJ2-3 TRBV10-3 TGTGCCATCAGACCGACTAGCTCCCAACCCTTCACAGATACGCAGTATTTT CAIRPTSSQPFTDTQYF
NA TRBD1 TRBJ1-6 TRBV7-8 TGTGCCAGCAGCTTATTGAGGTCAGGGGGATCACCCCTCCACTTT CASSLLRSGGSPLHF
NA NA TRBJ1-6 TRBV7-8 TGTGCCAGCAGCTTAGTCCAGGGGAATTCACCCCTCCACTTT CASSLVQGNSPLHF
NA TRBD2 TRBJ2-3 TRBV29-1 TGCAGCGTTGAGGGAGCGGCGGGGGGGCCCAAAGATACGCAGTATTTT CSVEGAAGGPKDTQYF
many NA TRBJ1-1 TRBV27 TGTGCCAGCAGTTCGACAGAGAACACTGAAGCTTTCTTT CASSSTENTEAFF
few TRBD1 TRBJ1-5 TRBV6-5 TGTGCCAGCAGTCAGACAGGGGGCAGGCCCCAGCATTTT CASSQTGGRPQHF
NA NA TRBJ2-1 TRBV12-2 TGTGCAAGCCCCGGACCCTTATTCGTCTCCTACAATGAGCAGTTCTTC CASPGPLFVSYNEQFF
NA TRBD1 TRBJ2-7 TRBV7-2 TGTGCCAGCAGCTTTCCAGGGGGCTACGAGCAGTACTTC CASSFPGGYEQYF
NA TRBD1 TRBJ2-2 TRBV5-1 TGCGCCAGCAGCGTGGGACAGGGGAACACCGGGGAGCTGTTTTTT CASSVGQGNTGELFF
NA NA TRBJ2-7 TRBV16 TGTGCCAGCAGCTCGGACATCGTCTCCTACGAGCAGTACTTC CASSSDIVSYEQYF
once NA TRBJ1-3 TRBV7-9 TGTGCCAGCAGCTTAGGACAGTTCACTGGAAACACCATATATTTT CASSLGQFTGNTIYF
NA NA TRBJ1-2 TRBV4-2 TGTGCCAGCAGCCAAGATTCGGCAGATACCTATGGCTACACCTTC CASSQDSADTYGYTF
NA NA TRBJ1-2 TRBV5-4 TGTGCCAGCAGCTTGGGAAGAACGGAGACTTGGGGCTACACCTTC CASSLGRTETWGYTF
once NA TRBJ1-1 TRBV6-5 TGTGCCAGCAGGTGGTCCTCCATGAACACTGAAGCTTTCTTT CASRWSSMNTEAFF
NA NA TRBJ2-4 TRBV27 TGTGCCAGCAGTATTGGGGGGGCGCAAAACATTCAGTACTTC CASSIGGAQNIQYF
few TRBD1 TRBJ1-1 TRBV5-1 TGCGCCAGCAGCGTTGCTGGGACAGGTATTAACACTGAAGCTTTCTTT CASSVAGTGINTEAFF
few NA TRBJ1-4 TRBV27 TGTGCCAGCAGTTTATTGGGGCTAACTAATGAAAAACTGTTTTTT CASSLLGLTNEKLFF
NA NA TRBJ1-2 TRBV7-2 TGTGCCAGCCTAGGGGGCTATGGCTACACCTTC CASLGGYGYTF
NA TRBD1 TRBJ1-6 TRBV14 TGTGCCAGCAGCCTGACAGGGGCTGGTTCACCCCTCCACTTT CASSLTGAGSPLHF
NA TRBD1 TRBJ1-6 TRBV5-1 TGCGCCAGCAGCTTGGGACAGGGCGCAAATTCACCCCTCCACTTT CASSLGQGANSPLHF
NA NA TRBJ2-3 TRBV6-1 TGTGCCAGCAGTGAAAATAGGAATACAGATACGCAGTATTTT CASSENRNTDTQYF
few NA TRBJ1-2 TRBV5-1 TGCGCCAGCAGCCCTGGGACCGTGAACTATGGCTACACCTTC CASSPGTVNYGYTF
NA TRBD2 TRBJ2-5 TRBV4-3 TGCGCCAGCAGCCTAGGACTAGCGGATCCCCGGGAGACCCAGTACTTC CASSLGLADPRETQYF
NA NA TRBJ2-7 TRBV14 TGTGCCAGCAGCGTCCGTTCGGGGACGGAGCAGTACTTC CASSVRSGTEQYF
NA TRBD1 TRBJ2-2 TRBV7-9 TGTGCCAGCAGCACCCGACAGGGGCCCTACACCGGGGAGCTGTTTTTT CASSTRQGPYTGELFF
NA TRBD1 TRBJ1-1 TRBV2 TGTGCCAGCAGTCCGGACAGGGCGAGCACTGAAGCTTTCTTT CASSPDRASTEAFF